This paragraph reports one T cell receptor beta chain. The V gene end was trimmed by 4 bases and the J gene end by 8 bases; junction bases not matched to a gene: 15. CDR3 length: 16 amino acids. Germline V lookup: CDR1 SGDLS, CDR2 YYNGEE. The assay was immunoSEQ multiplex PCR, and TCRdb's table has in-frame clones only and misses some. The sample records fewer than 450,000 clones, around 89% being singletons. These data belong to a study of blood T cell repertoires in COVID-19. This sequence joins TRBV9 and TRBJ1-2, with 9 bases fitting TRBD1. The sample taken for sequencing was PBMCs or T cells enriched from blood (not recorded which). This receptor was obtained from a woman aged 18 to 35 who had recovered from COVID-19. Here the CDR3 reads CASSPRTGTGSRGYTF. CDR3 sequence (DNA): TGTGCCAGCAGCCCGCGAACCGGGACAGGGTCTCGAGGCTACACCTTC. Filled out from reference TRBV9 and TRBJ1-2, the complete variable domain reads DSGVTQTPKHLITATGQRVTLRCSPRSGDLSVYWYQQSLDQGLQFLIQYYNGEERAKGNILERFSAQQFPDLHSELNLSSLELGDSALYFCASSPRTGTGSRGYTFGSGTRLTVV.